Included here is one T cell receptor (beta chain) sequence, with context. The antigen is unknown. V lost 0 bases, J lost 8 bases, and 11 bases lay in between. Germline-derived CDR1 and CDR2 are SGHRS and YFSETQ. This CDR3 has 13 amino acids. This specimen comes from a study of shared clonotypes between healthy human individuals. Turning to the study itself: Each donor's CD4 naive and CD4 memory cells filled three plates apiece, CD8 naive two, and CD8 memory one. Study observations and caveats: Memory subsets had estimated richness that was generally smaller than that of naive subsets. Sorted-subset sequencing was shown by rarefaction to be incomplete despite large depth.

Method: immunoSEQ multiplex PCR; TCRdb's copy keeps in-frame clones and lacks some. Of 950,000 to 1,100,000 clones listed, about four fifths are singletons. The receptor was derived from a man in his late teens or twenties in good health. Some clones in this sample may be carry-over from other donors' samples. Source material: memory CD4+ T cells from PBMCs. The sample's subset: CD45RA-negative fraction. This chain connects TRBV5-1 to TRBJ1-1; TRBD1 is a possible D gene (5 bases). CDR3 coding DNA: TGCGCCAGCAGCTTGGCACAGGATCTGGAAGCTTTCTTT. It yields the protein CASSLAQDLEAFF.